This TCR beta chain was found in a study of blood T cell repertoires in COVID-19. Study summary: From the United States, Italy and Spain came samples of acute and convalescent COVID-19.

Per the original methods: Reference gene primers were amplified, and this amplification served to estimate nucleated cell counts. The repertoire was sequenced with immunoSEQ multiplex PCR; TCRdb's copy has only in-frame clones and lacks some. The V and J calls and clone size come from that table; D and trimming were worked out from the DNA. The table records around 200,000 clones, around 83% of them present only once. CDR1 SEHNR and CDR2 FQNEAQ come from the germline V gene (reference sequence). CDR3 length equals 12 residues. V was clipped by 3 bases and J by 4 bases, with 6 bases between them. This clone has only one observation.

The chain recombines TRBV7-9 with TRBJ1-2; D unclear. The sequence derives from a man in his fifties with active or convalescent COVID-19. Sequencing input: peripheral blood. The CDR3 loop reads CASSFEGYGYTF. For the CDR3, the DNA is TGTGCCAGCAGCTTTGAGGGCTATGGCTACACCTTC.